This note documents a single TCR beta chain sequence. The length of the CDR3 is 19 residues. Looked up from germline, CDR1 is MDHEN and CDR2 is SYDVKM. V was shortened by 3 bases and J by 4 bases, with 27 bases between the two germline ends. Study processing details: Amplification of reference gene primers was used by the study to estimate nucleated cell counts. Libraries were prepared by immunoSEQ multiplex PCR; TCRdb keeps only in-frame clonotypes and omits some of them. V, J and clone size are taken as reported in that table, and D and trimming were inferred from the DNA itself. Of 250,000 to 400,000 clones in the sample, around 90% were seen once. The source of the sample is a study of blood T cell repertoires in COVID-19.

This receptor was taken from a middle-aged man with active or convalescent COVID-19. What was sequenced was peripheral blood. This chain connects TRBV28 to TRBJ2-5; possibly TRBD2 for D (6 bases). The CDR3 sequence: CASSLERAGRYPKSETQYF. The CDR3 coding sequence is TGTGCCAGCAGTTTGGAAAGGGCAGGGAGGTACCCAAAGTCAGAGACCCAGTACTTC.